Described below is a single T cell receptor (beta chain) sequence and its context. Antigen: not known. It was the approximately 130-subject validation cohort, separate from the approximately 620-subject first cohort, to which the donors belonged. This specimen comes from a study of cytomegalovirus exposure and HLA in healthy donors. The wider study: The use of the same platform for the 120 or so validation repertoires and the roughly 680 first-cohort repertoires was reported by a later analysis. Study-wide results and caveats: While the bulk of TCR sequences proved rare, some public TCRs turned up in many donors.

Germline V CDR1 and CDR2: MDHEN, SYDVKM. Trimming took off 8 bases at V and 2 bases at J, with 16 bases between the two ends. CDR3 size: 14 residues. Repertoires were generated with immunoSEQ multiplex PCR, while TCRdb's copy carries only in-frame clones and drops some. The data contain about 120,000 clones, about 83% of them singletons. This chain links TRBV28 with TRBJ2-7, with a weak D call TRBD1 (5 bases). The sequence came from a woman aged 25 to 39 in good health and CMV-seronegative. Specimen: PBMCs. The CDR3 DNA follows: TGTGCCAGCGGGGTGAGCAGGGCCCCCTACGAGCAGTACTTC. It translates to CASGVSRAPYEQYF.